This TCR beta chain is from a study of T cells expressing NK-cell markers. About the study: Sequenced donors, eight in total, included seven who were HCMV-seropositive and one who was seronegative.

Germline V lookup: CDR1 MNHNS, CDR2 SASEGT. There are 17 residues in the CDR3. TCRdb re-called the 5' RACE reads; every CDR3 protein appears as one record, without DNA. This table lists 8,000 or so distinct CDR3 sequences. This chain joins TRBV6-1 and TRBJ2-6; the TRBD2 assignment by TCRdb is unverifiable without DNA. The receptor was derived from a man between 18 and 29 years old in good health. Material for sequencing was blood T cells: a sorted CD56 or NKG2C T cell subset, CD4+ or CD8+ T cells, or bulk PBMC T cells (not recorded which). CDR3 sequence: CASSPAGGKLWANVLTF.